This T cell receptor (beta chain) came from a study of CD8 T cells in ankylosing spondylitis (TCRdb year 2017). Notes on the research overall: The study profiled T cell receptor beta repertoires in healthy donors and ankylosing spondylitis patients to find disease-linked TCR variants. The full study cohort was made up of approximately 24 ankylosing spondylitis patients and 108 healthy donors. Peripheral blood samples were taken, and synovial fluid was additionally collected from ankylosing spondylitis patients.

The listed sequencing device is Illumina HiSeq 2500. TCR beta libraries were prepared by quantitative 5'-RACE with molecular barcodes. In the source study's methods: Disease-linked TCR variants were identified with a new computational method built on a probabilistic model of VDJ rearrangement. TCRdb handled the public reads itself, with Q25 trimming in fastp and clone calling in MiXCR, and kept productive beta chains. All rows with the same CDR3 protein become a single entry with the most common DNA and genes. None of the V and J calls come from the authors' own analysis; TCRdb made them. This sample gives about 350,000 distinct CDR3 sequences in total; about 20% of them show up just once. In total, the top ten clones hold 10% to 15% of the sample. Here is what the overall study found, with its caveats: According to the report, matched synovial fluid samples from ankylosing spondylitis patients were significantly enriched for the disease-linked clones. In peripheral blood, the disease-linked clones were found at relatively low frequencies and had a CD8+ phenotype. Some motif variants had previously been reported in the synovial fluid and blood of reactive arthritis patients, which suggests shared mechanisms of disease initiation. A TCR beta motif of several highly homologous amino acid variants appeared characteristic of blood from ankylosing spondylitis patients.

This clonotype has only a few counts. Its cognate antigen has yet to be identified. One base away there is no much larger clone; base qualities are not given. Taken from the germline V gene, the CDR1 and CDR2 loops are MGHRA and YSYEKL. The CDR3 sequence holds 13 residues, the cysteine and phenylalanine included. The retained sequence is limited to the CDR3, 39 bases, with the frame set at the first base. V is reduced by 3 bases and J by 7 bases, leaving a spacing of 10 bases between them. The receptor was derived from a male donor with ankylosing spondylitis or in good health (not recorded which). This receptor chain uses TRBV4-1 and TRBJ2-1; no D gene can be assigned with confidence. The sequencing sample was made of blood, either unsorted or a sorted T cell fraction (not recorded which). The DNA sequence follows: TGCGCCAGCAGCCACACCATCTTAAATGAGCAGTTCTTC. It is translated as CASSHTILNEQFF.